Each of the 14 T cell receptor beta chains below was sequenced from the same sample in a study of blood T cell repertoires in COVID-19. Some clones are missing from TCRdb's copy, which holds only in-frame ones; the method was immunoSEQ multiplex PCR. The table shows hundreds of thousands of clones, with roughly 83% occurring only once. The sample taken for sequencing was peripheral blood. The receptors here all came from a man aged 40-49 years with acute or convalescent COVID-19.

The chain joins TRBV28 to TRBJ1-4; TRBD1 matches at 7 bases. This CDR3 spans 14 amino acids. Per the germline V gene, CDR1 is MDHEN and CDR2 is SYDVKM. V trimming: 5 bases; J trimming: 8 bases; junction bases outside the gene matches: 8. CDR3 residues: CASSPGTEPEKLFF. The CDR3 DNA reads TGTGCCAGCAGTCCCGGGACAGAGCCGGAAAAACTGTTTTTT.

As for this clone: A junction boundary mismatches the germline segment, possibly from a read error. J is TRBJ2-7 and V is TRBV12-3 or TRBV12-4; a possible D gene is TRBD2 (5 bases). The CDR3 is 11 amino acids. The CDR3 DNA follows: TGTGCCAGCAGTTTTCGGGATATAGCGATCTTC. Residues: CASSFRDIAIF.

The chain employs TRBV7-8 and TRBJ2-7; 10 bases map to TRBD1. J lost 5 bases, V lost 5 bases, and 9 bases had no gene match. Germline assignment: CDR1 SGHVS and CDR2 FQNEAQ. The CDR3 contains 15 residues. CDR3 protein: CASSPRTGGGNEQYF. The CDR3 bases are TGTGCCAGCAGCCCGCGGACAGGGGGAGGCAACGAGCAGTACTTC.

The chain employs TRBV5-6 and TRBJ2-7, with D maybe TRBD1 (5 bases). V lost 1 base and J lost 5, with 10 bases in between. This CDR3 has 13 residues. CDR1 is SGHDT and CDR2 is YYEEEE in the germline V gene. CDR3: CASSLPGRNEQYF. CDR3 nucleotides: TGTGCCAGCAGCTTGCCAGGGCGGAACGAGCAGTACTTC.

The genes are TRBV5-6 and TRBJ2-4, with a weak D call TRBD1 (6 bases). V was clipped by 1 base and J by 8 bases, with 13 bases between them. In germline, CDR1 is SGHDT, CDR2 YYEEEE. CDR3 length: 14 residues. CDR3 DNA sequence: TGTGCCAGCAGCTTGAGACAGGATTGGGACATTCAGTACTTC. This sequence encodes CASSLRQDWDIQYF. The whole variable domain, remainder taken from reference TRBV5-6 and TRBJ2-4, is DAGVTQSPTHLIKTRGQQVTLRCSPKSGHDTVSWYQQALGQGPQFIFQYYEEEERQRGNFPDRFSGHQFPNYSSELNVNALLLGDSALYLCASSLRQDWDIQYFGAGTRLSVL.

V gene TRBV7-9 combines with J gene TRBJ1-2, with 8 bases matching TRBD1. The CDR3 sequence is 13 residues long. J was trimmed by 6 bases and V by 5 bases; bases with no gene match: 5. CDR1 and CDR2 from the germline V gene are SEHNR and FQNEAQ (reference sequence). As DNA, the CDR3 is TGTGCCAGCAGCCACGGACAGGGAGATGGCTACACCTTC. Amino acid sequence: CASSHGQGDGYTF.

V is TRBV19 and J is TRBJ2-1; 10 positions match TRBD2. The junction had 15 bases not matched to a gene; V was cut back by 6 bases and J by 7 bases. From germline, CDR1 is LNHDA and CDR2 SQIVND (reference sequence). The CDR3 consists of 17 residues. In nucleotides, the CDR3 is TGTGCCAGTAGCCCATGGTCCCTAGCGGGAGTCGGGAATGAGCAGTTCTTC. Translation gives CASSPWSLAGVGNEQFF.

The V call is TRBV7-2, the J call TRBJ2-1; 7 nucleotides agree with TRBD1. CDR3 length: 15 amino acids. CDR1 and CDR2 from the germline V gene are SGHTA and FQGNSA. The junction had 7 bases not matched to a gene; V was cut back by 3 bases and J by 5 bases. The CDR3 sequence: CASSLGMTGNNEQFF. In DNA, the CDR3 is TGTGCCAGCAGCTTGGGTATGACAGGGAACAATGAGCAGTTCTTC.

The CDR3 here is CASSQVRTGGQETQYF. CDR3 coding DNA: TGTGCCAGCAGCCAAGTCCGGACAGGGGGCCAAGAGACCCAGTACTTC. V usage is TRBV14 and J usage is TRBJ2-5; 10 bases align to TRBD1. This CDR3 contains 16 residues. The trim removed 1 base at V and 1 base at J, leaving 3 bases unmatched. Per germline, CDR1 SGHDN and CDR2 FVKESK.

Concerning this clone itself: Other DNA sequences from this sample encode an identical CDR3 as well. The CDR3 coding sequence is TGTGCCAGTAGTACACAGGGAAATCAGCCCCAGCATTTT. Translating it yields CASSTQGNQPQHF. V gene TRBV19 combines with J gene TRBJ1-5, with a possible D match to TRBD1 (6 bases). The germline V gene has CDR1 LNHDA and CDR2 SQIVND (reference sequence). Trimming took off 4 bases at V and 4 bases at J, with 8 bases between the two ends. The CDR3 has 13 amino acids.

The rearrangement joins TRBV12-3 or TRBV12-4 to TRBJ1-1; D not resolved. Trimming pared 2 bases from V and 7 bases from J, leaving 8 bases between. The CDR3 totals 12 residues. CDR3 coding DNA: TGTGCCAGCAGTTTAATCACAGATGAAGCTTTCTTT. It specifies CASSLITDEAFF.

The V gene is TRBV11-2, the J gene TRBJ2-5; no firm D call. The germline V and J ends were trimmed by 3 bases and 5 bases, with 4 bases remaining between them. The germline V gene has CDR1 SGHAT and CDR2 FQNNGV. The CDR3 has 11 amino acids. Here the CDR3 DNA reads TGTGCCAGCAGCTTCTACGAGACCCAGTACTTC. This sequence encodes CASSFYETQYF. The full variable domain, in which reference TRBV11-2 and TRBJ2-5 provide the parts outside the CDR3, is EAGVAQSPRYKIIEKRQSVAFWCNPISGHATLYWYQQILGQGPKLLIQFQNNGVVDDSQLPKDRFSAERLKGVDSTLKIQPAKLEDSAVYLCASSFYETQYFGPGTRLLVL.

This clone appeared a single time. The rearrangement uses TRBV10-1 and TRBJ1-1; D is unclear. V lost 6 bases and J lost 4, with 15 bases in between. Per the germline V gene, CDR1 is WNHNN and CDR2 is SYGVQD (reference sequence). CDR3 length: 14 residues. DNA for the CDR3: TGCGCCAGCAGAGCCACAGAAACGACCACTGAAGCTTTCTTT. Amino acid sequence: CASRATETTTEAFF.

This sequence joins TRBV3-1 (or the pseudogene TRBV3-2) and TRBJ2-1; 8 positions agree with TRBD2. CDR1 and CDR2 from the germline V gene are LGHDT and YNNKEL (reference sequence). The CDR3 spans 12 residues. V shed 4 bases and J 8 bases; nucleotides not matched to a gene: 1. The CDR3, as DNA: TGTGCCAGCAGCCCCGGGGGGGATGAGCAGTTCTTC. Protein sequence: CASSPGGDEQFF.